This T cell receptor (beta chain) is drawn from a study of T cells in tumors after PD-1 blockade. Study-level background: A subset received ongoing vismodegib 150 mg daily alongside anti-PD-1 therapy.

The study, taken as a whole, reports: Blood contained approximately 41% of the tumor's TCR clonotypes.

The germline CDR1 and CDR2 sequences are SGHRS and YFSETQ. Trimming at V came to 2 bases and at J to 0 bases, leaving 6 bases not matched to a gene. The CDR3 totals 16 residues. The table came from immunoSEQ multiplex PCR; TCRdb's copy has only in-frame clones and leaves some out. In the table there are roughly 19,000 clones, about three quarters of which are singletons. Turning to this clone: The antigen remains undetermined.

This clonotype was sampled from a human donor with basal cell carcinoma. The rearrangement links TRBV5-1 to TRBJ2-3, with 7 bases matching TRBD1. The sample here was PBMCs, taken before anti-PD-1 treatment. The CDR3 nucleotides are TGCGCCAGCAGCTTAGTCGGGACAGAAAGCACAGATACGCAGTATTTT. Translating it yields CASSLVGTESTDTQYF.